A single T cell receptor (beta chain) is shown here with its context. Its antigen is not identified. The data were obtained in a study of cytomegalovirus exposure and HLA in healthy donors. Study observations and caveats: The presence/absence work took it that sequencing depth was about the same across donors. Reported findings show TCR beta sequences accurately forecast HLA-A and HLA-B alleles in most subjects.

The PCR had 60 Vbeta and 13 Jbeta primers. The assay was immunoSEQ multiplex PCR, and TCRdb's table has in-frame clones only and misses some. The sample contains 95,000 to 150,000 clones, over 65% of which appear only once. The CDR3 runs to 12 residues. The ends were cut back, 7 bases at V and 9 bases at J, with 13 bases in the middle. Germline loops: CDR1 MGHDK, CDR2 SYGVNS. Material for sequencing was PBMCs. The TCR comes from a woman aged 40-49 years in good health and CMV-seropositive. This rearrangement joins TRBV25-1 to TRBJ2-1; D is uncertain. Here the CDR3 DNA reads TGTGCCAGCAAGTCCGCCTTCGGTGAGCAGTTCTTC. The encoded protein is CASKSAFGEQFF.